This note documents a single T cell receptor (beta chain) sequence. The length of the CDR3 is 17 residues. The germline V and J ends were trimmed by 11 bases and 4 bases, with 26 bases remaining between them. Germline CDR1 reads SNHLY; CDR2 reads FYNNEI. Profiling relied on immunoSEQ multiplex PCR, and the TCRdb table lists in-frame clones only, not all of them. The sample records 110,000 or so clones, approximately 90% being singletons. The data were taken from a study of control samples from healthy donors and cancer patients. The receptor comes from a woman aged 45-59 years in good health. The material sequenced was blood. The V gene is TRBV2, the J gene TRBJ1-4; D not certain. The CDR3 loop is CAGYPGSIGGGNEKLFF. The CDR3 nucleotides are TGTGCCGGCTATCCGGGATCCATCGGCGGTGGTAATGAAAAACTGTTTTTT.